A selection of T cell receptor beta chains follows, all from one sample in a study of cytomegalovirus exposure and HLA in healthy donors. Measured with immunoSEQ multiplex PCR; TCRdb has only the in-frame clones, and not every one. The sample holds about 120,000 clones; 65% to 80% are singletons and the top ten take about 6%. Sequencing was done on a sample of PBMCs. The receptors were sampled from a man aged 18 to 29 in good health and CMV-seropositive. Each CDR3 is given with its conserved first and last residue. D genes are given only for firm matches. Clone size is given for some rows only: seen once, a few or many times, or a class if the clone is expanded.

j_call d_call v_call clone_size cdr3_aa cdr3_nt
TRBJ1-4 - TRBV6-6 - CASSYYGDEKLFF TGTGCCAGCAGTTACTACGGGGATGAAAAACTGTTTTTT
TRBJ2-3 TRBD1 TRBV7-2 - CASSPGTGEGDTQYF TGTGCCAGCAGCCCAGGGACAGGGGAGGGAGATACGCAGTATTTT
TRBJ2-2 TRBD1 TRBV9 - CASSPRDRVYGGELFF TGTGCCAGCAGCCCCCGGGACAGGGTGTATGGCGGGGAGCTGTTTTTT
TRBJ2-2 TRBD2 TRBV10-1 - CASSERGLVTGELFF TGCGCCAGCAGTGAGAGGGGACTAGTTACCGGGGAGCTGTTTTTT
TRBJ2-1 TRBD2 TRBV5-6 - CASSSSGGRSYNEQFF TGTGCCAGCAGCTCGAGCGGGGGGCGCTCCTACAATGAGCAGTTCTTC
TRBJ2-3 - TRBV5-1 - CASSLGTYDTQYF TGCGCCAGCAGCTTGGGAACTTACGATACGCAGTATTTT
TRBJ2-1 TRBD2 TRBV2 - CASSSGLDNEQFF TGTGCCAGCAGTAGTGGACTAGACAATGAGCAGTTCTTC
TRBJ1-2 - TRBV6-1 - CASSEALGGAGYGYTF TGTGCCAGCAGTGAAGCTTTAGGAGGGGCAGGATATGGCTACACCTTC
TRBJ1-2 - TRBV6-5 - CASSLPRVGYTF TGTGCCAGCAGTCTTCCTCGGGTTGGCTACACCTTC
TRBJ2-2 - TRBV7-7 - CASSFTRTGELFF TGTGCTAGCAGCTTTACACGCACCGGGGAGCTGTTTTTT
TRBJ2-7 - TRBV18 once CASSPLQEYEQYF TGTGCCAGCTCACCTCTCCAGGAATACGAGCAGTACTTC
TRBJ2-1 TRBD2 TRBV4-1 once CASSQEAGTPYNEQFF TGCGCCAGCAGCCAAGAAGCGGGGACGCCTTACAATGAGCAGTTCTTC
TRBJ2-2 - TRBV29-1 - CSVIPIALSSSDVGELFF TGCAGCGTTATCCCTATCGCCCTTTCTAGCTCAGATGTGGGGGAGCTGTTTTTT
TRBJ2-5 TRBD1 TRBV12-5 - CASGLVGQGAGGQETQYF TGTGCTAGTGGTTTGGTGGGACAGGGGGCGGGAGGCCAAGAGACCCAGTACTTC
TRBJ1-1 - TRBV27 - CASSIRRMDSNTEAFF TGTGCCAGCAGTATACGGAGAATGGACAGTAACACTGAAGCTTTCTTT
TRBJ1-1 - TRBV6-1 - CASRDISMNTEAFF TGTGCCAGCAGGGACATCTCCATGAACACTGAAGCTTTCTTT
TRBJ1-5 TRBD1 TRBV5-1 - CASSPSGQGGGQPQHF TGCGCCAGCAGCCCCTCTGGACAGGGGGGAGGTCAGCCCCAGCATTTT
TRBJ2-3 TRBD2 TRBV6-6 once CASTPLAGAEDTQYF TGTGCCAGCACCCCACTAGCGGGAGCAGAAGATACGCAGTATTTT
TRBJ1-1 - TRBV6-5 few CASNQGARTEAFF TGTGCCAGCAACCAAGGGGCGCGCACTGAAGCTTTCTTT
TRBJ2-1 TRBD2 TRBV10-3 - CAISEGLAGMNEQFF TGTGCCATCAGTGAGGGACTAGCGGGAATGAATGAGCAGTTCTTC
TRBJ2-3 - TRBV10-2 - CASNYPSAERADTQYF TGCGCCAGCAATTACCCTAGCGCCGAGAGGGCAGATACGCAGTATTTT
TRBJ1-6 - TRBV2 - CASSERGGTINSPLHF TGTGCCAGCAGTGAAAGGGGCGGGACCATTAATTCACCCCTCCACTTT
TRBJ1-5 TRBD1 TRBV6-4 - CASSDRDSAFNQPQHF TGTGCCAGCAGTGATCGGGACAGCGCCTTTAATCAGCCCCAGCATTTT